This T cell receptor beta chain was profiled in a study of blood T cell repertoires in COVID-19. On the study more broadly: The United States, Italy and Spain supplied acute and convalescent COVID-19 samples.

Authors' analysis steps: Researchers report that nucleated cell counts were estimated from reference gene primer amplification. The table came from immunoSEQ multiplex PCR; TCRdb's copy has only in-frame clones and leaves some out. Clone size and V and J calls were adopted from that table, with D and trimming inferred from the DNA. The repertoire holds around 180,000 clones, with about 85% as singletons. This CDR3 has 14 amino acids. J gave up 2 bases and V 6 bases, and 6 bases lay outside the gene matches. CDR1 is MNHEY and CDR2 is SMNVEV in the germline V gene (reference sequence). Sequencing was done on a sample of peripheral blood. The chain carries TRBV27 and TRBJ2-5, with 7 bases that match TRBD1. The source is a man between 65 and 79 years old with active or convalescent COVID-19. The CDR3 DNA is TGTGCCAGCAGATCGGGACAGAAACAAGAGACCCAGTACTTC. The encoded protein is CASRSGQKQETQYF.